This T cell receptor (beta chain) was sequenced for a study of blood T cell repertoires in COVID-19. Study-level information: Acute and convalescent COVID-19 samples came from the United States, Italy and Spain. The cDNA or gDNA used as material had been derived from T cells, B-cell-depleted T cells, or PBMCs.

The CDR3 runs to 11 residues. Trimming pared 3 bases from V and 4 bases from J, leaving 3 bases between. Germline CDR1 is LGHDT and CDR2 is YNNKEL (reference sequence). In the study's own analysis: Amplification of reference gene primers was used by the study to estimate nucleated cell counts. TCRdb keeps only in-frame clones here, not all; method: immunoSEQ multiplex PCR. V and J calls and clone size are copied from that table; D and trimming were computed from the DNA. The table lists about 120,000 clones, roughly 85% of them singletons. The sample was peripheral blood. This sequence originates from a man aged 25 to 45 with acute or convalescent COVID-19. This chain joins TRBV3-1 (or the pseudogene TRBV3-2) and TRBJ1-2; D is unclear. The CDR3 sequence is CASSHLYGYTF. For the CDR3, the DNA is TGTGCCAGCAGCCACCTCTATGGCTACACCTTC.